This T cell receptor (beta chain) originates from a study of blood T cell repertoires in COVID-19. Turning to the study itself: Sources were T cells, B-cell-depleted T cells, or PBMCs; the material itself was cDNA or gDNA.

The CDR3 extends over 16 amino acids. V was trimmed by 4 bases and J by 6 bases, leaving 17 bases between them. Germline V gene lookup returns CDR1 SGHRS and CDR2 YFSETQ. TCRdb's copy holds only in-frame clones and misses some; the assay was immunoSEQ multiplex PCR. Here the sample spans 98,000 or so clones, under 90% being singletons. The chain has TRBV5-1 and TRBJ1-6; D is perhaps TRBD1 (6 bases). This receptor was obtained from a man aged 60-69 years with COVID-19, enrolled during active disease. Sequenced: peripheral blood. The CDR3 protein is CASSPDRSNGNSPLHF. As DNA, the CDR3 is TGCGCCAGCAGCCCCGACAGGAGCAACGGTAATTCACCCCTCCACTTT.